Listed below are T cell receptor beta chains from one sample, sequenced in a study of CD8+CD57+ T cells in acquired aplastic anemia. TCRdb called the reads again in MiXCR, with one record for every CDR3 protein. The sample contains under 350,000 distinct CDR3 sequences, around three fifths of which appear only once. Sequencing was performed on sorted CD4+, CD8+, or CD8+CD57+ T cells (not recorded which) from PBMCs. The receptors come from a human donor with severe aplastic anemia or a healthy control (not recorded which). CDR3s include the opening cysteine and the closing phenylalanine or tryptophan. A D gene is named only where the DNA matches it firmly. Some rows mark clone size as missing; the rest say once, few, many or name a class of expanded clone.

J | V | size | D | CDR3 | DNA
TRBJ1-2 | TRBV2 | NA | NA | CASSAAGPTTIYGYTF | TGTGCCAGCAGTGCAGCGGGACCCACGACTATCTATGGCTACACCTTC
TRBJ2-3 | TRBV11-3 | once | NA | CASSAAHTDTQYF | TGTGCCAGCAGCGCAGCTCACACAGATACGCAGTATTTT
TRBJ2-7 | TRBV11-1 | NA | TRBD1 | CASSLQPGQGYEQYF | TGTGCCAGCTCACTTCAACCGGGACAGGGGTACGAGCAGTACTTC
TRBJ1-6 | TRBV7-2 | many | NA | CASNIGTNSPLHF | TGTGCCAGCAACATAGGAACGAATTCACCCCTCCACTTT
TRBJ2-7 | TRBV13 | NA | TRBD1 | CASSSTVGQGVDEQYF | TGTGCCAGCAGCTCAACAGTGGGACAGGGGGTAGACGAGCAGTACTTC
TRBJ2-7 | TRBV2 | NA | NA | CASSEGAGSPYEQYF | TGTGCCAGCAGTGAAGGTGCAGGTTCTCCCTACGAGCAGTACTTC
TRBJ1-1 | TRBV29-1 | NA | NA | CSVSVSGFNTEAFF | TGCAGCGTTTCTGTGTCGGGGTTCAACACTGAAGCTTTCTTT
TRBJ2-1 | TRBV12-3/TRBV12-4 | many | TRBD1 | CASSFIAGGGEQFF | TGTGCCAGCAGTTTTATAGCAGGGGGCGGTGAGCAGTTCTTC
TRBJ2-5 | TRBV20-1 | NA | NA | CSAVRRAGETQYF | TGCAGTGCCGTCCGGAGGGCCGGAGAGACCCAGTACTTC
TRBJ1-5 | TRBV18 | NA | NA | CASSQTGQPQHF | TGTGCCAGCTCACAGACAGGTCAGCCCCAGCATTTT
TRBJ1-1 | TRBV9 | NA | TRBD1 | CASSVEGAGTTEAFF | TGTGCCAGCAGCGTAGAGGGGGCAGGGACCACTGAAGCTTTCTTT
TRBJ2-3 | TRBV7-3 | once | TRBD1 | CASSQRRSGTGRRNEQYF | TGTGCCAGCAGCCAACGACGTTCCGGGACAGGACGCAGGAATGAGCAGTATTTT
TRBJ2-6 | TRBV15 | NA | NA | CATSRDFQVSGANVLTF | TGTGCCACCAGCAGAGATTTCCAGGTATCGGGGGCCAACGTCCTGACTTTC
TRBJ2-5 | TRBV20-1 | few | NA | CSARNSAKETQYF | TGCAGTGCTAGAAACAGTGCCAAAGAGACCCAGTACTTC
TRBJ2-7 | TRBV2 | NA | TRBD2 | CASSKTSGSRYF | TGTGCCAGCAGTAAGACTAGCGGGAGTCGGTACTTC
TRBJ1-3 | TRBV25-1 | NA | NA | CASSDFGGGNTIYF | TGTGCCAGCAGTGATTTCGGCGGTGGAAACACCATATATTTT
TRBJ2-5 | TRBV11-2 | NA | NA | CASSLGGWGETQYF | TGTGCCAGCAGCTTAGGAGGGTGGGGAGAGACCCAGTACTTC
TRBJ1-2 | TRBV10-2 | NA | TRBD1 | CASSGTDYYGYTF | TGTGCCAGCAGTGGGACAGACTACTATGGCTACACCTTC
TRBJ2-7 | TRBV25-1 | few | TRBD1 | CATSGQGSYEQYF | TGTGCCACCTCGGGACAGGGAAGTTACGAGCAGTACTTC
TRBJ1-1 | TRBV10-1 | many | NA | CAINRESTEAFF | TGCGCCATCAACAGGGAGAGCACTGAAGCTTTCTTT
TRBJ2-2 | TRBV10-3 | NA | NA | CAILGRGNTGELFF | TGTGCCATCCTGGGCAGGGGGAACACCGGGGAGCTGTTTTTT
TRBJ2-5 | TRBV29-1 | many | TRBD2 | CSVEDLSGGTSTQYF | TGCAGCGTTGAAGATCTGAGCGGGGGGACATCGACCCAGTACTTC
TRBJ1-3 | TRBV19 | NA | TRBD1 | CASSGSRQGHSGNTIYF | TGTGCCAGTAGCGGATCGAGACAGGGACACTCTGGAAACACCATATATTTT
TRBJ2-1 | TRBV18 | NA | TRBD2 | CASSPKGLAGNEQFF | TGTGCCAGCTCACCAAAGGGACTAGCAGGCAATGAGCAGTTCTTC
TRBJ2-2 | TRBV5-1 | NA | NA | CASSTTRTGELFF | TGCGCCAGCAGTACTACTCGTACCGGGGAGCTGTTTTTT
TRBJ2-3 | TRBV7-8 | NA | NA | CASRPDSYTDTQYF | TGTGCCAGCAGACCCGACAGCTACACAGATACGCAGTATTTT
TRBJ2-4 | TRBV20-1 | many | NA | CSAPWAGEKVVVAKNIQYF | TGCAGTGCCCCCTGGGCAGGGGAGAAAGTTGTCGTGGCCAAAAACATTCAGTACTTC
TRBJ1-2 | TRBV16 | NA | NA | CASSQLLSRGYGYTF | TGTGCCAGCAGCCAATTACTCAGTCGAGGCTATGGCTACACCTTC
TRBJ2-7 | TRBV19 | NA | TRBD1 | CASSTLQGSSYEQYF | TGTGCCAGTAGTACACTACAGGGGTCCTCCTACGAGCAGTACTTC
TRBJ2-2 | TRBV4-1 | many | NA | CASSQDNTPGELFF | TGCGCCAGCAGCCAAGATAACACCCCCGGGGAGCTGTTTTTT
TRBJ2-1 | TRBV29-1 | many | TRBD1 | CSVVPHLSGQDIEQFF | TGCAGCGTTGTCCCGCACCTCTCGGGACAGGACATTGAGCAGTTCTTC
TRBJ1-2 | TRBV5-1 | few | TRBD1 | CASSVGQFYGYTF | TGCGCCAGCAGCGTGGGACAGTTCTATGGCTACACCTTC
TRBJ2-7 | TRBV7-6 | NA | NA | CASSFQRGAGYEQYF | TGTGCCAGCAGCTTCCAAAGAGGGGCCGGGTACGAGCAGTACTTC
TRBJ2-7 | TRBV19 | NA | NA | CASSRGYEGYEQYF | TGTGCCAGTAGCCGGGGCTACGAGGGCTACGAGCAGTACTTC
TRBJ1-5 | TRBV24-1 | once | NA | CATSDLTSNQPQHF | TGTGCCACCAGTGATTTGACCAGCAATCAGCCCCAGCATTTT
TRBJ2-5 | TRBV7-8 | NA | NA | CASSLRSGQYF | TGTGCCAGCAGCTTACGGAGCGGCCAGTACTTC
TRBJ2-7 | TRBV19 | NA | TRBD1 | CATTPGQGDEQYF | TGTGCCACAACCCCGGGACAGGGAGACGAGCAGTACTTC
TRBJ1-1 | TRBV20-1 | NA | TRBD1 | CSASDRTGRDTEAFF | TGCAGTGCTAGTGATCGGACAGGAAGGGACACTGAAGCTTTCTTT
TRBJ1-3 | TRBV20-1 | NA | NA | CSAPGNTIYF | TGCAGTGCTCCGGGGAACACCATATATTTT
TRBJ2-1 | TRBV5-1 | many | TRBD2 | CASSHRTTGRNEQFF | TGCGCCAGCAGCCATCGGACTACCGGGAGGAATGAGCAGTTCTTC
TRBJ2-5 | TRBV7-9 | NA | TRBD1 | CASSLQTGTATQYF | TGTGCCAGCAGCCTTCAAACCGGGACAGCAACCCAGTACTTC
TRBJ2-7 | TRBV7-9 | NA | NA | CASSLAGDPYEQYF | TGTGCCAGCAGCTTAGCAGGGGACCCCTACGAGCAGTACTTC
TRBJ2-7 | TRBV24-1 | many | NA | CATSDPAGGNEQYF | TGTGCCACCAGTGACCCTGCAGGGGGGAACGAGCAGTACTTC
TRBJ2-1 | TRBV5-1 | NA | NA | CASSESRVLRNEQFF | TGCGCCAGCAGCGAGAGCAGGGTTCTGAGGAATGAGCAGTTCTTC